One and the same sample provided the 23 T cell receptor beta chains below, sequenced in a study of CD8 T cells in Susac syndrome. An amount of RNA that ranged from roughly 0.45 to 1 ug was reverse transcribed with random hexamers. TCRdb called the immunoSEQ multiplex PCR reads again in MiXCR, with one record for every CDR3 protein. The sample has tens of thousands of distinct CDR3 sequences, just over 90% seen once. Sequenced input: CD4+ T cells from PBMCs. The source of these receptors is a human donor with Susac syndrome.

The rearrangement uses TRBV7-2 and TRBJ2-3, with a possible D match to TRBD2 (5 bases). CDR1 SGHTA and CDR2 FQGNSA come from the germline V gene. This CDR3 contains 14 residues. V gave up 3 bases and J gave up 4 bases, with 11 bases separating them. The CDR3 DNA is TGTGCCAGCAGCTTGGACTCCAGCTCAGATACGCAGTATTTT. It specifies CASSLDSSSDTQYF. Combining the CDR3 with reference TRBV7-2 and TRBJ2-3 gives the whole variable domain GAGVSQSPSNKVTEKGKDVELRCDPISGHTALYWYRQSLGQGLEFLIYFQGNSAPDKSGLPSDRFSAERTGGSVSTLTIQRTQQEDSAVYLCASSLDSSSDTQYFGPGTRLTVL.

The chain couples TRBV12-3 or TRBV12-4 to TRBJ1-2; D not certain. Trimming cost V 6 bases and J 2 bases, with 13 bases left between them. CDR3 length: 14 residues. The CDR3 DNA reads TGTGCCAGCAGCCAGCGATCCTTAAACTATGGCTACACCTTC. The encoded protein is CASSQRSLNYGYTF.

This rearrangement joins TRBV7-9 to TRBJ1-5, with 9 positions matching TRBD1. J was trimmed by 4 bases and V by 5 bases; bases with no gene match: 3. Germline loops: CDR1 SEHNR, CDR2 FQNEAQ (reference sequence). This CDR3 comprises 14 residues. CDR3 protein: CASSPTGGNQPQHF. CDR3 nucleotide sequence: TGTGCCAGCAGCCCGACAGGGGGAAATCAGCCCCAGCATTTT.

The chain combines TRBV20-1 with TRBJ1-2, with TRBD1 identical over 7 bases. V lost 6 bases, J lost 4 bases, and 8 bases stayed unmatched. CDR3 size: 13 residues. Germline loops: CDR1 DFQATT, CDR2 SNEGSKA (reference sequence). CDR3 sequence (DNA): TGCAGTGCGCCCATCAGGACAGGCTATGGCTACACCTTC. Its translation is CSAPIRTGYGYTF.

This chain joins TRBV12-3 or TRBV12-4 and TRBJ1-2; TRBD1 matches 8 bases. The CDR3 runs 16 residues. The V segment lost 4 bases and the J segment 4 bases; nucleotides outside the gene matches: 11. This CDR3 is CASSSPSGGNPYGYTF. The CDR3 bases are TGTGCCAGCAGTTCCCCCTCAGGGGGCAACCCCTATGGCTACACCTTC.

V gene TRBV20-1 combines with J gene TRBJ2-2; possible D gene TRBD1, 5 bases. CDR3 length equals 13 residues. V lost 2 bases and J 3 bases, leaving 7 bases between the germline ends. Germline loops: CDR1 DFQATT, CDR2 SNEGSKA (reference sequence). The CDR3 here is CSARQGDTGELFF. CDR3 in DNA: TGCAGTGCTAGACAGGGTGACACCGGGGAGCTGTTTTTT.

The V and J genes are TRBV19 and TRBJ1-5, with 8 bases that match TRBD1. The length of the CDR3 is 15 residues. The V segment lost 3 bases and the J segment 5 bases; nucleotides outside the gene matches: 6. Germline loops: CDR1 LNHDA, CDR2 SQIVND (reference sequence). The CDR3 loop is CASSMDRAGHQPQHF. For the CDR3, the DNA is TGTGCCAGTAGTATGGACAGGGCGGGCCATCAGCCCCAGCATTTT.

The chain uses TRBV6-5 and TRBJ1-2; D is perhaps TRBD1 (6 bases). The CDR3 extends over 14 amino acids. From germline, CDR1 is MNHEY and CDR2 SVGAGI. Trimming removed 2 bases at V and 9 bases at J, with 16 bases between. For the CDR3, the DNA is TGTGCCAGCAGTTACCCGGGACAAAGAGGGAGCTACACCTTC. The encoded protein is CASSYPGQRGSYTF.

The gene calls are TRBV11-2 and TRBJ1-1; possibly TRBD1 for D (6 bases). Per germline, CDR1 SGHAT and CDR2 FQNNGV. The CDR3 covers 17 residues. Deletions cut 4 bases from V and 0 bases from J, with 18 bases between. The CDR3 bases are TGTGCCAGCAGCTCATCAGGGGCGTCGGGAATGAACACTGAAGCTTTCTTT. This gives the protein CASSSSGASGMNTEAFF.

The V and J genes are TRBV5-1 and TRBJ2-7, with D maybe TRBD2 (6 bases). Trimming removed 0 bases from V and 2 bases from J, with 12 bases in between. Germline loops: CDR1 SGHRS, CDR2 YFSETQ. This CDR3 region has 15 residues. In DNA, the CDR3 is TGCGCCAGCAGCTTGGCCGATAGCGGTCCCTACGAGCAGTACTTC. Translation gives CASSLADSGPYEQYF.

V gene TRBV7-3 combines with J gene TRBJ2-3; TRBD1 is a possible D gene (5 bases). From germline, CDR1 is SGHTA and CDR2 FQGTGA. With 0 bases removed from V and 5 bases from J, the gap between germline ends came to 12 bases. The CDR3 contains 15 residues. This chain's CDR3 is CASSLTSLQGDTQYF. CDR3 DNA sequence: TGTGCCAGCAGCTTAACGTCCCTTCAGGGAGATACGCAGTATTTT.

This chain joins TRBV7-9 and TRBJ1-1; D gene uncertain. Looked up from germline, CDR1 is SEHNR and CDR2 is FQNEAQ (reference sequence). CDR3 length: 13 residues. The germline V and J ends were trimmed by 4 bases and 1 base, with 7 bases remaining between them. For the CDR3, the DNA is TGTGCCAGCAGCTACTTCGAGAACACTGAAGCTTTCTTT. Translating gives CASSYFENTEAFF.

This chain uses TRBV20-1 with TRBJ2-1; D possibly corresponds to TRBD2 (5 bases). The CDR3 covers 12 residues. Germline-derived CDR1 and CDR2 are DFQATT and SNEGSKA (reference sequence). Deletions cut 7 bases from V and 5 bases from J, with 12 bases between. CDR3 residues: CSGGSSDNEQFF. CDR3 DNA: TGCAGTGGAGGGAGTAGCGACAATGAGCAGTTCTTC.

This clonotype was detected only a few times. This rearrangement joins TRBV4-2 to TRBJ2-7, with 8 nucleotides matching TRBD1. The CDR3 runs to 15 residues. J gave up 3 bases and V 1 base, and 5 bases lay outside the gene matches. The germline V gene has CDR1 LGHNA and CDR2 YNFKEQ. The CDR3 protein is CASSQVATGVYEQYF. The CDR3 DNA reads as TGTGCCAGCAGCCAAGTCGCGACAGGGGTCTACGAGCAGTACTTC.

This chain connects TRBV18 to TRBJ2-1; 11 bases align to TRBD2. In germline, CDR1 is KGHSH, CDR2 LQKENI. The CDR3 consists of 14 residues. The V and J ends lost 3 bases and 8 bases, in that order; junction bases with no gene match: 3. The CDR3 protein is CASSPSGGADEQFF. The CDR3 DNA sequence: TGTGCCAGCTCACCTAGCGGGGGGGCCGATGAGCAGTTCTTC.

This clonotype was seen a single time. V and J are TRBV11-3 and TRBJ1-1; possibly TRBD1 for D (6 bases). Germline-derived CDR1 and CDR2 are SGHNT and YENEEA. The CDR3 runs to 13 residues. V was trimmed by 5 bases and J by 6 bases, leaving 13 bases between them. CDR3 nucleotide sequence: TGTGCCAGCAGCCCACAGGGAGGACCTGAAGCTTTCTTT. This codes for CASSPQGGPEAFF.

This clonotype is a singleton in its sample. The J gene is TRBJ1-2, the V gene TRBV3-1; the D gene is possibly TRBD1 (5 bases). The germline V and J ends were trimmed by 2 bases and 7 bases, with 11 bases remaining between them. Germline-derived CDR1 and CDR2 are LGHDT and YNNKEL (reference sequence). The CDR3 is 13 residues long. The CDR3: CASSQRYGAGYTF. The CDR3 coding sequence is TGTGCCAGCAGCCAACGGTACGGGGCTGGCTACACCTTC.

The chain is built from TRBV2 and TRBJ1-1; 7 nucleotides match TRBD1. The germline gives CDR1 SNHLY, CDR2 FYNNEI. The V and J ends lost 8 bases and 0 bases, in that order; junction bases with no gene match: 9. The CDR3 runs 15 residues. In DNA form, the CDR3 reads TGTGCCAGCGTGGGACAGTTGTTAATGAACACTGAAGCTTTCTTT. Translation gives CASVGQLLMNTEAFF.

The rearrangement links TRBV5-4 to TRBJ2-2, with no clear D. The CDR3 consists of 14 residues. V was pared by 4 bases and J by 0 bases, with 7 bases between. Germline V gives CDR1 SGHNT, CDR2 YYREEE (reference sequence). CDR3: CASSLQANTGELFF. CDR3 DNA sequence: TGTGCCAGCAGCCTCCAAGCGAACACCGGGGAGCTGTTTTTT.

This chain links TRBV6-5 with TRBJ2-4; 9 bases map to TRBD1. Losses at the gene ends were 4 bases for V and 6 bases for J; bases not matched to a gene: 13. The CDR3 has 17 amino acids. Germline V gene lookup returns CDR1 MNHEY and CDR2 SVGAGI. Written as DNA, the CDR3 is TGTGCCAGCAGTTCAACCGGGACAGGGAGGTCCCGAAACATTCAGTACTTC. Translation gives CASSSTGTGRSRNIQYF.

V usage is TRBV5-4 and J usage is TRBJ2-3; maybe TRBD1 (6 bases). The CDR3 has 13 amino acids. Germline V gene sequence: CDR1 SGHNT, CDR2 YYREEE (reference sequence). Trimming removed 0 bases from V and 5 bases from J, with 7 bases in between. The DNA for the CDR3 is TGTGCCAGCAGCTTGGAGGGGGAAGATACGCAGTATTTT. Translating gives CASSLEGEDTQYF.

This clonotype was seen once. CDR3 sequence (DNA): TGTGCCAGCAGCCACTCTTTAATCTCCCGGGACAGGTCCTACGAGCAGTACTTC. Translation: CASSHSLISRDRSYEQYF. This chain uses TRBV11-2 with TRBJ2-7, with 8 bases aligning to TRBD1. CDR1 and CDR2 (germline): SGHAT, FQNNGV. The ends lost 5 bases at V and 1 base at J; junction bases unmatched: 16. The CDR3 covers 18 residues.

The chain couples TRBV6-5 to TRBJ2-2; 7 bases agree with TRBD2. Germline CDR1 is MNHEY and CDR2 is SVGAGI. J was trimmed by 6 bases and V by 5 bases; bases with no gene match: 9. The CDR3 has 15 amino acids. The CDR3 bases are TGTGCCAGCAGTACAAATTTCCGGGAGGCCGGGGAGCTGTTTTTT. This codes for CASSTNFREAGELFF.